This TCR beta chain was sequenced in a study of T-cell reconstitution after alpha-beta-depleted transplantation in children (dated by TCRdb to 2015 to 2016). Notes on the research overall: Using TCR repertoire profiling, the study quantitatively followed how T-cell immune reconstitution unfolded in children after TCRalphabeta/CD19-depleted allogeneic hematopoietic cell transplantation.

Libraries came from PCR. Instrument on record: Illumina HiSeq 2500. TCR libraries were prepared with molecular barcoding, using unique molecular identifiers to normalize TCRbeta repertoire quantification. The raw public data were reprocessed by TCRdb itself: fastp quality trimming at Q25, MiXCR clonotype calling, in-frame beta chains only. Duplicate CDR3 protein sequences are folded into a single record with the most common DNA and genes. This sample lists about 410,000 distinct CDR3 sequences; approximately 20% were detected once. The ten largest make up 3.8% of the sample. About this clonotype itself: Its recognized antigen is unknown. Within one base of it there is no much larger clone, and no base qualities were kept.

The clonotype was recovered from a human donor who donated a stem cell graft to a child with acute myeloid leukemia. Here the sequenced sample was PBMCs from the stem cell graft donor, taken from the stem cell graft.

The sequence in DNA is TGTGCCAGCAGTTTAGATTGGACAGGACACTACGAGCAGTACTTC. Its protein reads: CASSLDWTGHYEQYF. The chain links TRBV12-3 or TRBV12-4 with TRBJ2-7, with 7 bases in between that match TRBD1. At the junction V is shortened by 1 base and J by 3 bases; bases outside the gene matches: 6. The CDR3 has 15 amino acids, counting the end cysteine and phenylalanine. Left in the record is the CDR3 DNA by itself, 45 bases read in frame from the first base.